These T cell receptor beta chains were read from a single sample in a study of tumor-infiltrating lymphocytes in primary liver carcinoma. Each CDR3 protein gets one entry after TCRdb re-called the multiplex PCR reads with MiXCR. The table has about 200,000 distinct CDR3 sequences, around 60% seen once. Sequencing input: peripheral blood. Receptor source: a woman between 55 and 75 years old with primary liver carcinoma and hepatitis B virus infection. Both conserved end residues are part of each CDR3. Each record gives: clone size, CDR3 length, J gene, V gene, D gene, CDR3 DNA, CDR3 protein. A D gene is named only where the DNA matches it firmly. Clone size, where shown, is once, few, many, or a class for clones that have expanded.

clone size: -
CDR3 length: 15
J gene: TRBJ2-3
V gene: TRBV11-1
D gene: TRBD2
CDR3 DNA: TGTGCCAGCAGCTTGGGCGGAGCCGCGGGAGATATGCAGTATTTT
CDR3 protein: CASSLGGAAGDMQYF

clone size: few
CDR3 length: 19
J gene: TRBJ2-1
V gene: TRBV6-5
D gene: TRBD2
CDR3 DNA: TGTGCCAGCAGTCGAAGGGGGACTAGCGGAATACCCGTCTACAATGAGCAGTTCTTC
CDR3 protein: CASSRRGTSGIPVYNEQFF

clone size: many
CDR3 length: 16
J gene: TRBJ2-1
V gene: TRBV4-2
D gene: -
CDR3 DNA: TGTGCCAGCAGCCAAGTCCGGGACGGTACCTACAATGAGCAGTTCTTC
CDR3 protein: CASSQVRDGTYNEQFF

clone size: many
CDR3 length: 12
J gene: TRBJ1-1
V gene: TRBV13
D gene: -
CDR3 DNA: TGTGCCAGCAGGGGTCTGGGAACTGAAGCTTTCTTT
CDR3 protein: CASRGLGTEAFF

clone size: -
CDR3 length: 14
J gene: TRBJ2-1
V gene: TRBV7-8
D gene: -
CDR3 DNA: TGTGCCAGCAGCCAAGGAGGCTCCTACAATGAGCAGTTCTTC
CDR3 protein: CASSQGGSYNEQFF

clone size: many
CDR3 length: 16
J gene: TRBJ1-1
V gene: TRBV11-3
D gene: -
CDR3 DNA: TGTGCCAGCAGCTTAGATTTGAAGGGTTTAGGCACTGAAGCTTTCTTT
CDR3 protein: CASSLDLKGLGTEAFF

clone size: -
CDR3 length: 16
J gene: TRBJ2-3
V gene: TRBV6-5
D gene: TRBD2
CDR3 DNA: TGTGCCAGCGGCGCCCTTAGCGGGACCGGCACAGATACGCAGTATTTT
CDR3 protein: CASGALSGTGTDTQYF

clone size: once
CDR3 length: 11
J gene: TRBJ2-1
V gene: TRBV11-2
D gene: -
CDR3 DNA: TGTGCCAGCATCATAGGACTTCGGGAGTTCTTC
CDR3 protein: CASIIGLREFF

clone size: -
CDR3 length: 16
J gene: TRBJ1-5
V gene: TRBV5-4
D gene: -
CDR3 DNA: TGTGCCAGCAGCTTGGTCAACTTGGGGAGCGGTCAGCCCCAGCATTTT
CDR3 protein: CASSLVNLGSGQPQHF

clone size: many
CDR3 length: 16
J gene: TRBJ2-1
V gene: TRBV6-5
D gene: TRBD1
CDR3 DNA: TGTGCCAGCAGTTACCAAAAGACAGGGACCTACAATGAGCAGTTCTTC
CDR3 protein: CASSYQKTGTYNEQFF

clone size: many
CDR3 length: 15
J gene: TRBJ2-7
V gene: TRBV11-1
D gene: -
CDR3 DNA: TGTGCCAGCAGCCATACCCAGCGGGCGGGCGGCGAGCAGTACTTC
CDR3 protein: CASSHTQRAGGEQYF

clone size: -
CDR3 length: 16
J gene: TRBJ2-1
V gene: TRBV11-1
D gene: -
CDR3 DNA: TGTGCCAGCGGCTTAGGCGGCAGGAGGTGGGGACATGAGCAGTTCTTC
CDR3 protein: CASGLGGRRWGHEQFF

clone size: -
CDR3 length: 17
J gene: TRBJ2-7
V gene: TRBV5-1
D gene: TRBD1
CDR3 DNA: TGCGCCTGCAGCTTAAGCCCCCCCGGACAGGTGGCCTACGAGCAGTACTTC
CDR3 protein: CACSLSPPGQVAYEQYF

clone size: -
CDR3 length: 15
J gene: TRBJ2-7
V gene: TRBV12-3/TRBV12-4
D gene: -
CDR3 DNA: TGTACCAGCAGTTCAGTTGTCATGGATGGGTACGAGCAGTACTTC
CDR3 protein: CTSSSVVMDGYEQYF

clone size: many
CDR3 length: 14
J gene: TRBJ2-3
V gene: TRBV4-2
D gene: -
CDR3 DNA: TGTGCCAGCAGCCCTGCAATAGTAGGAGATACGCAGTATTTT
CDR3 protein: CASSPAIVGDTQYF

clone size: -
CDR3 length: 14
J gene: TRBJ2-2
V gene: TRBV11-2
D gene: TRBD2
CDR3 DNA: TGTGCCAGCTTAGGACTAGCGGGACCCGGGGAGCTGTTTTTT
CDR3 protein: CASLGLAGPGELFF

clone size: -
CDR3 length: 15
J gene: TRBJ2-3
V gene: TRBV10-1
D gene: -
CDR3 DNA: TGCACCAGCAGTGCCCAACTAACTAGCACAGATACGCAGTATTTT
CDR3 protein: CTSSAQLTSTDTQYF

clone size: -
CDR3 length: 15
J gene: TRBJ2-3
V gene: TRBV7-8
D gene: -
CDR3 DNA: TGTGCCAGCAGCTTATACGTAGCCACCACAGATACGCAGTATTTT
CDR3 protein: CASSLYVATTDTQYF

clone size: -
CDR3 length: 14
J gene: TRBJ1-2
V gene: TRBV6-5
D gene: TRBD1
CDR3 DNA: TGTGCCAGCACTTCAGGGGGCGGTAACTACGGCTACACCTTC
CDR3 protein: CASTSGGGNYGYTF

clone size: -
CDR3 length: 16
J gene: TRBJ2-1
V gene: TRBV11-2
D gene: -
CDR3 DNA: TGTGCCAGCAGCTCCTGCTTTTTATGGAAACACGATGAGCAGTTCTTC
CDR3 protein: CASSSCFLWKHDEQFF

clone size: -
CDR3 length: 13
J gene: TRBJ2-1
V gene: TRBV11-2
D gene: -
CDR3 DNA: TGTGCCAGTAGCTTAGATGTTCAGTGGCAGCAGTTCTTC
CDR3 protein: CASSLDVQWQQFF

clone size: -
CDR3 length: 12
J gene: TRBJ2-2
V gene: TRBV5-5
D gene: -
CDR3 DNA: TGTGCCAGCTCTTTACGCACCGGGGAGCTGCTTTTT
CDR3 protein: CASSLRTGELLF

clone size: -
CDR3 length: 15
J gene: TRBJ2-7
V gene: TRBV4-2
D gene: -
CDR3 DNA: TGTGCCAGCAGCCAAGTGCCAGTGGGCTCCTACGAGCAGTACTTC
CDR3 protein: CASSQVPVGSYEQYF

clone size: once
CDR3 length: 15
J gene: TRBJ1-5
V gene: TRBV24-1
D gene: -
CDR3 DNA: TGTGCCACCACCGAAACAGGGAGTAGCAATCAGCCCCAGCATTTT
CDR3 protein: CATTETGSSNQPQHF

clone size: -
CDR3 length: 12
J gene: TRBJ2-5
V gene: TRBV20-1
D gene: -
CDR3 DNA: TGCAGTGCCGACCTAAACCAAGAGACCCAGTACTTC
CDR3 protein: CSADLNQETQYF

clone size: -
CDR3 length: 13
J gene: TRBJ2-5
V gene: TRBV6-5
D gene: -
CDR3 DNA: TGTGCCAGCAGTTACTCGGTAATAGAGACCCAGTACTTC
CDR3 protein: CASSYSVIETQYF

clone size: many
CDR3 length: 13
J gene: TRBJ2-1
V gene: TRBV12-3/TRBV12-4
D gene: -
CDR3 DNA: TGTGCCAGCAGTTTTTCCAGGGCGGGGGAGCAGTTCTTC
CDR3 protein: CASSFSRAGEQFF

clone size: -
CDR3 length: 20
J gene: TRBJ2-2
V gene: TRBV6-5
D gene: -
CDR3 DNA: TGTACCAGCAGTTACTCCGGCGACTATCCCACATGGGCCCACACCGGGGAGCTGTTTTTT
CDR3 protein: CTSSYSGDYPTWAHTGELFF

clone size: many
CDR3 length: 14
J gene: TRBJ2-1
V gene: TRBV12-3/TRBV12-4
D gene: -
CDR3 DNA: TGTGCCAGCAGCCCGAGGACTGAAGGCGATGAGCAGTTCTTC
CDR3 protein: CASSPRTEGDEQFF

clone size: many
CDR3 length: 13
J gene: TRBJ2-7
V gene: TRBV29-1
D gene: -
CDR3 DNA: TGCAGCGTTGAGCCACAGGGGAGGTACGAGCAGTACTTC
CDR3 protein: CSVEPQGRYEQYF

clone size: few
CDR3 length: 11
J gene: TRBJ2-3
V gene: TRBV2
D gene: -
CDR3 DNA: TGTGCCAGCAGTCGCTCAGATACGCAGTATTTT
CDR3 protein: CASSRSDTQYF

clone size: many
CDR3 length: 15
J gene: TRBJ2-1
V gene: TRBV5-4
D gene: -
CDR3 DNA: TGTGCCAGCAGCTTTGGAGGGATGCGCGACAATGAGCAGTTCTTC
CDR3 protein: CASSFGGMRDNEQFF

clone size: many
CDR3 length: 20
J gene: TRBJ2-6
V gene: TRBV12-3/TRBV12-4
D gene: TRBD1
CDR3 DNA: TGTGCCAGCAGTTTATTCGTAGGGACAGGGGGGCGAAGGGGGGCCAACGTCCTGACTTTC
CDR3 protein: CASSLFVGTGGRRGANVLTF

clone size: few
CDR3 length: 14
J gene: TRBJ1-1
V gene: TRBV5-6
D gene: -
CDR3 DNA: TGTGCCAGCAGTCAAACCGGCCCTACCCCCTTAGCTTTCTTT
CDR3 protein: CASSQTGPTPLAFF

clone size: -
CDR3 length: 15
J gene: TRBJ1-5
V gene: TRBV7-8
D gene: -
CDR3 DNA: TGTGCCAGCAGCTTCAGCGGGGGCAGCAACCAGCCCCAGCATTTT
CDR3 protein: CASSFSGGSNQPQHF

clone size: -
CDR3 length: 16
J gene: TRBJ2-7
V gene: TRBV11-3
D gene: -
CDR3 DNA: TGTGCCAGCGGCATCCATCGGGCAGCGCTATTATACGAGCAGTGCTTC
CDR3 protein: CASGIHRAALLYEQCF

clone size: -
CDR3 length: 16
J gene: TRBJ2-7
V gene: TRBV28
D gene: TRBD1
CDR3 DNA: TGTGCCAGCAGCCAGACTGGGACAGGGATGACCTACGAGCAGTACTTC
CDR3 protein: CASSQTGTGMTYEQYF

clone size: -
CDR3 length: 14
J gene: TRBJ2-1
V gene: TRBV4-2
D gene: -
CDR3 DNA: TGTGCCAGCAGCCAAGTCCCCTCCTACAATGAGCAGTTCTTC
CDR3 protein: CASSQVPSYNEQFF

clone size: few
CDR3 length: 15
J gene: TRBJ2-1
V gene: TRBV28
D gene: TRBD2
CDR3 DNA: TGTGCCAGCAGTTCCACGGGACTAGCGGTACCCAGGGAGTTCTTC
CDR3 protein: CASSSTGLAVPREFF

clone size: once
CDR3 length: 14
J gene: TRBJ2-3
V gene: TRBV5-6
D gene: TRBD2
CDR3 DNA: TGTGCCAGCAGCTTTAGTGGGGGGGGGAATACGCAGTATTTT
CDR3 protein: CASSFSGGGNTQYF

clone size: -
CDR3 length: 14
J gene: TRBJ2-7
V gene: TRBV5-6
D gene: TRBD1
CDR3 DNA: TGTGCCAGCAGGGAACAGGGGAGCTTGTACGAGCAGTACTTC
CDR3 protein: CASREQGSLYEQYF

clone size: few
CDR3 length: 16
J gene: TRBJ1-3
V gene: TRBV11-2
D gene: -
CDR3 DNA: TGTGCCAGCAGCTTAAGTCGACGGTCCCCTGAAAACACCATATATTTT
CDR3 protein: CASSLSRRSPENTIYF

clone size: few
CDR3 length: 14
J gene: TRBJ1-2
V gene: TRBV7-9
D gene: TRBD1
CDR3 DNA: TGTGCCAGCAGCCCCCCGGGACAGTACTATGGCTACACCTTC
CDR3 protein: CASSPPGQYYGYTF

clone size: few
CDR3 length: 16
J gene: TRBJ1-5
V gene: TRBV12-3/TRBV12-4
D gene: TRBD1
CDR3 DNA: TGTGCCAGCAGTCTCAGCGGGACAGGCGACAATCAGCCCCAGCATTTT
CDR3 protein: CASSLSGTGDNQPQHF

clone size: many
CDR3 length: 16
J gene: TRBJ2-3
V gene: TRBV6-1
D gene: TRBD2
CDR3 DNA: TGTGCCAGCAAACTAGCGGGAGTCGCTAGCACAGATACGCAGTATTTT
CDR3 protein: CASKLAGVASTDTQYF

clone size: -
CDR3 length: 17
J gene: TRBJ2-6
V gene: TRBV11-1
D gene: -
CDR3 DNA: TGTGCCAGCTCATCGGCCTTTTCGAGCTCTAGGGCCAACGTCCTGACTTTC
CDR3 protein: CASSSAFSSSRANVLTF

clone size: few
CDR3 length: 14
J gene: TRBJ2-5
V gene: TRBV7-9
D gene: -
CDR3 DNA: TGTGCCAGCAGCTGGAGACAGGCCGACGAGACCCAGTACTTC
CDR3 protein: CASSWRQADETQYF

clone size: -
CDR3 length: 15
J gene: TRBJ2-2
V gene: TRBV12-3/TRBV12-4
D gene: -
CDR3 DNA: TGTGCCAGCAGTCGGATAGGGGTAAACACCGGGAAGCTGTTTTTT
CDR3 protein: CASSRIGVNTGKLFF

clone size: few
CDR3 length: 13
J gene: TRBJ1-2
V gene: TRBV30
D gene: -
CDR3 DNA: TGTGCCTGGAGCCCCGACAGCTACTATGGCTACACCTTC
CDR3 protein: CAWSPDSYYGYTF

clone size: -
CDR3 length: 16
J gene: TRBJ1-1
V gene: TRBV28
D gene: -
CDR3 DNA: TGTGCCAGCGGTAGACAAGGCAGTAGGGGGATAACTGAAGCTTTCTTT
CDR3 protein: CASGRQGSRGITEAFF

clone size: few
CDR3 length: 14
J gene: TRBJ1-4
V gene: TRBV5-1
D gene: -
CDR3 DNA: TGCGCCAGCAGCTCGGGAACAACTAATGAAAAACTGTTTTTT
CDR3 protein: CASSSGTTNEKLFF

clone size: -
CDR3 length: 14
J gene: TRBJ2-7
V gene: TRBV11-2
D gene: -
CDR3 DNA: TGTGCCAGCAGCTCCCGGGACCGCTTATATGAGCAATACTTC
CDR3 protein: CASSSRDRLYEQYF

clone size: many
CDR3 length: 16
J gene: TRBJ2-5
V gene: TRBV11-3
D gene: TRBD2
CDR3 DNA: TGTGCCAGCAGCTTAGATCCCCTAGCGGGTCCGGAGACCCAGTACTTC
CDR3 protein: CASSLDPLAGPETQYF

clone size: -
CDR3 length: 18
J gene: TRBJ2-7
V gene: TRBV6-5
D gene: -
CDR3 DNA: TGTGATAGCAGTAAACTCCCTCCCGCAGGGGCGGACTCCTACGAGCTGTACTTC
CDR3 protein: CDSSKLPPAGADSYELYF

clone size: -
CDR3 length: 14
J gene: TRBJ1-5
V gene: TRBV11-2
D gene: -
CDR3 DNA: TGTGCCAGCAGCCCCCGACTAGCGACAGATATGCAGCATTTT
CDR3 protein: CASSPRLATDMQHF